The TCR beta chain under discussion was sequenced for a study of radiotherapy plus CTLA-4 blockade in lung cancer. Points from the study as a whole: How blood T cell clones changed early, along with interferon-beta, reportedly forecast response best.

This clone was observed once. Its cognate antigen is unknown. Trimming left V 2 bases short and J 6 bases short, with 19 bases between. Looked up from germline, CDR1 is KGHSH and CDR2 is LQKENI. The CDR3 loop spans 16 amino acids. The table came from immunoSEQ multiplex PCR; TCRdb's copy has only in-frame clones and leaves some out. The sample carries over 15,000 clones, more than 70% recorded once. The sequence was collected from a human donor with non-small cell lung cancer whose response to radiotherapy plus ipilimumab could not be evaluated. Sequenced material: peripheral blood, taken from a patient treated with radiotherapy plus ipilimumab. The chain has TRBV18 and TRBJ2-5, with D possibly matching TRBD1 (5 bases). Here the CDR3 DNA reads TGTGCCAGCTCACCATATCCTACTATCGCAGGGCAGACCCAGTACTTC. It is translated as CASSPYPTIAGQTQYF.